The sequence of this T cell receptor (beta chain) was determined in a study of T cells in Graves' hyperthyroidism and ophthalmopathy. Study-wide context: Peripheral blood was acquired at first diagnosis, ahead of any therapy whatsoever.

The table lists this clonotype with many counts. V lost 8 bases to trimming and J lost 5 bases; unmatched junction nucleotides: 12. This CDR3 is 15 amino acids long. Germline loops: CDR1 SNHLY, CDR2 FYNNEI. This sample holds PBMCs from roughly 10 ml fresh peripheral blood. The CDR3 regions of TCR beta were amplified from RNA transcripts. The HTBI primer set was used in a first-round RT-PCR of the TCR CDR3. TCRdb reprocessed the multiplex PCR reads with MiXCR, giving one entry per CDR3 protein. This table has about 290,000 distinct CDR3 sequences, roughly 13% appearing once. Sequencing was done on a sample of blood. This sequence joins TRBV2 and TRBJ2-1; 7 bases align to TRBD2. This receptor was obtained from a woman aged 40-49 years with Graves' hyperthyroidism. CDR3 coding DNA: TGTGCCAGCGCCGCCGAGGCTAGCGGAGACAATGAGCAGTTCTTC. This translates into CASAAEASGDNEQFF.